Listed here is a single T cell receptor (beta chain). This CDR3 is 15 amino acids long. V was pared by 0 bases and J by 8 bases, with 17 bases between. Germline V gene lookup returns CDR1 SGHRS and CDR2 YFSETQ. This entry is derived from a study of blood T cell repertoires in COVID-19. Only in-frame clones appear in the TCRdb table, and some are missing; sequencing was by immunoSEQ multiplex PCR. The sample consists of about 150,000 clones, 87% of them appearing once. Sequencing was done on a sample of peripheral blood. The source is an older man with acute or convalescent COVID-19. The J gene is TRBJ1-2, the V gene TRBV5-1; possibly TRBD1 for D (6 bases). CDR3 in amino acids: CASSLGTASGDGYTF. The CDR3 nucleotides read TGCGCCAGCAGCTTGGGGACAGCGAGCGGGGACGGCTACACCTTC.